Detailed here is one TCR beta chain. This clonotype was observed many times. Its antigen remains unidentified. Per-base qualities were not stored, and no clone one base away is much larger. The data were obtained in a study of T cells in Graves' hyperthyroidism and ophthalmopathy (dated by TCRdb to the late 2010s). Background on the whole study: Peripheral blood samples were taken at initial diagnosis, before any treatment was given. To identify distinguishing TCR V-J signatures, a discovery cohort of about 95 patients was used, comprising some 45 with Graves' ophthalmopathy and some 57 with stable Graves' hyperthyroidism. An independent validation cohort of some 18 hyperthyroidism patients and 17 patients who later progressed to ophthalmopathy tested prospective prediction of ophthalmopathy. For training and testing, the approximately 92 patients in the discovery cohort were randomly divided in a 7:3 ratio. In addition, the study compared T-cell repertoires in thyroid tissue and in blood from over 5 Graves' hyperthyroidism patients. After sampling, hyperthyroidism patients received methimazole starting at 30 mg daily, and ophthalmopathy patients received high-dose intravenous methylprednisolone. TCR Vbeta CDR3 sequencing of fewer than 150 peripheral blood samples (approximately 44 ophthalmopathy, around 80 hyperthyroidism and approximately 17 progressor patients) is reported in the paper.

The paper's findings and limits, for the study overall: Sample size was not statistically predetermined, and investigators were not blinded to group allocation. Blood samples also contained most of the expanded thyroid clonotypes (frequency above 0.001), which suggests that blood repertoires may reflect thyroid immune responses. In validation, the model predicted progression to ophthalmopathy with 60% to 71% sensitivity and approximately 74% specificity, a median of around six months before onset. In cross-validation, a model built on a 13 V-J signature told ophthalmopathy apart from stable hyperthyroidism with 85% to 90% sensitivity and roughly 83% specificity, and in testing the same model reached 80%/75%.

Per the germline V gene, SQVTM is the CDR1 and ANQGSEA is the CDR2. There are 13 amino acids in the CDR3, from cysteine to phenylalanine inclusive. The retained sequence is limited to the CDR3, 39 bases, with the frame set at the first base. The junction shows trimming of 7 bases on V and 5 bases on J, plus 15 bases between the germline ends. The TCR beta CDR3 regions were amplified from RNA transcripts. A first-round RT-PCR of the TCR CDR3 used the HTBI primer set with the Qiagen OneStep RT-PCR kit. A second multiplex PCR round built the libraries, followed by size selection and purification. The libraries were sequenced on an Illumina HiSeq2000 using paired-end 100 bp reads. Under the source paper's analysis protocol: Raw data were processed with SOAPnuke, discarding reads with adapters, uncalled bases, mean Phred below 15, or no exact constant-primer or identifier match. COPE v1.2.5 was used to merge the high-quality paired reads, and each unique nucleotide sequence was defined as a clonotype. Clonotypes were aligned to IMGT TRBV, TRBD and TRBJ reference segments using MiTCR v1.1. Analysis was restricted to V-J combinations with a frequency above 0.0001, which covered roughly 99% of repertoires. A TCS score was defined as the ratio between F50 (clonal expansion) and ExV (chaos), using BLOSUM62-based TCRdist between CDR3 peptides within each V-J. Welch's t-statistics and random forest reduced 500 to 650 V-J features to under 15, which were used in a naive Bayes classifier (R e1071). TCRdb applied fastp at Q25 and MiXCR to the public reads, then kept only in-frame beta chains. CDR3 protein sequences are deduplicated, and each keeps its most common genes and DNA. The V and J calls, along with clone size, are taken from TCRdb and not from the paper's own processing. This sample holds hundreds of thousands of distinct CDR3 sequences; 14% were observed only once. The ten biggest clones cover about a tenth of the sample.

Stable Graves' hyperthyroidism was defined as the absence of progression to ophthalmopathy over 18 months of follow-up. Hyperthyroidism patients were aged 18 to 65 years and newly diagnosed, with disease duration of less than 2 months. Any patient with an uncontrolled infection, another autoimmune disease, pregnancy or lactation was excluded. Diagnoses were based on clinical symptoms, serum thyroxine and TRAb, thyroid ultrasound and orbital computed tomography. PBMCs were separated from about 10 ml of fresh peripheral blood using Ficoll-Paque density gradient centrifugation. Trizol reagent was used to extract total RNA, and RNA quality was then checked on an Agilent 2100 Bioanalyzer.

The rearranged segments are TRBV29-1 and TRBJ2-1, and perhaps TRBD1 as D gene, on 5 matching bases. This clonotype was obtained from a young woman with Graves' hyperthyroidism. Sequencing was performed on blood. The nucleotide sequence reads as follows: TGCAGCGGACGACAGAAAAATAACAATGAGCAGTTCTTC. It codes for CSGRQKNNNEQFF.